These 15 T cell receptor beta chains share one sample of origin, sequenced in a study of vaccination effects on CD4 cells after COVID-19. The assay was immunoSEQ multiplex PCR, and TCRdb's table has in-frame clones only and misses some. The sample includes some 29,000 clones, 74% of them seen just once. The ViraFEST assay expanded antigen-specific CD4+ T cells with viral peptide pools before sequencing. Investigators separated out CD4+ T cells once around eleven days of culture had passed. Each person got two doses of an mRNA SARS-CoV-2 vaccine, BNT162b2 or mRNA-1273. Their antigen targets remain unknown. The starting material was CD4+ T cells from PBMCs cultured with HCoV-OC43 spike peptides, obtained after COVID-19 vaccination. The subset denotes: HCoV-OC43 spike overlapping peptide pool stimulation. The receptors stem from a human donor who received a COVID-19 vaccine.

V usage is TRBV19 and J usage is TRBJ2-1; maybe TRBD1 (6 bases). The V and J ends lost 10 bases and 6 bases respectively, with 13 bases between them. The germline V gene has CDR1 LNHDA and CDR2 SQIVND (reference sequence). This CDR3 has 12 residues. CDR3 residues: CATDRGGNEQFF. The CDR3 DNA reads TGTGCCACCGACCGAGGGGGCAATGAGCAGTTCTTC.

V and J are TRBV3-1 (or the pseudogene TRBV3-2) and TRBJ2-1; no clear D gene. This CDR3 has 13 residues. Germline values: CDR1 LGHDT, CDR2 YNNKEL (reference sequence). Trimming shortened V by 2 bases and J by 7 bases, and 9 bases separated the two germline ends. The CDR3 loop reads CASSQMPGNEQFF. In DNA, the CDR3 is TGTGCCAGCAGCCAAATGCCCGGGAATGAGCAGTTCTTC.

This chain uses TRBV5-8 with TRBJ2-7; 10 nucleotides match TRBD1. The junction had 15 bases not matched to a gene; V was cut back by 3 bases and J by 3 bases. This CDR3 has 18 amino acids. CDR1 SGHTS and CDR2 YDEGEE come from the germline V gene. CDR3 sequence (DNA): TGTGCCAGCAGCTGGGCCGACAGGGGGCGCGAGCAGTTCTACGAGCAGTACTTC. Amino acid sequence: CASSWADRGREQFYEQYF. The entire variable domain, with the rest obtained from reference TRBV5-8 and TRBJ2-7, is as follows: EAGVTQSPTHLIKTRGQQATLRCSPISGHTSVYWYQQALGLGLQFLLWYDEGEERNRGNFPPRFSGRQFPNYSSELNVNALELEDSALYLCASSWADRGREQFYEQYFGPGTRLTVT.

The chain employs TRBV5-4 and TRBJ1-1, with no clear D. V lost 5 bases and J lost 1, with 9 bases in between. CDR1 SGHNT and CDR2 YYREEE come from the germline V gene (reference sequence). This CDR3 contains 13 residues. The CDR3 DNA follows: TGTGCCAGCAGTTTGAGCCGGAACACTGAAGCTTTCTTT. Protein sequence: CASSLSRNTEAFF.

The chain carries TRBV10-3 and TRBJ2-7; 8 nucleotides align to TRBD2. Trimming at V came to 7 bases and at J to 7 bases, leaving 9 bases not matched to a gene. From germline, CDR1 is ENHRY and CDR2 SYGVKD. The CDR3 contains 13 residues. The CDR3 loop is CAIKTGGPGEQYF. The CDR3 region has the DNA TGTGCCATCAAAACGGGAGGGCCGGGTGAGCAGTACTTC.

There are a few counts of this clone. J is TRBJ1-3 and V is TRBV20-1, with 12 nucleotides matching TRBD1. The length of the CDR3 is 18 residues. In germline, CDR1 is DFQATT, CDR2 SNEGSKA (reference sequence). The J segment lost 7 bases and the V segment lost 3 bases, leaving 16 bases of the junction unmatched. CDR3 nucleotide sequence: TGCAGTGCTAGTGTAAACCGACACTCCGGGACAGGGGGCAACACCATATATTTT. As protein: CSASVNRHSGTGGNTIYF.

This clone was counted only a few times. V and J are TRBV2 and TRBJ1-5; TRBD1 is a possible D gene (6 bases). Trimming took 3 bases from V and 4 from J, leaving 13 bases between them. Germline V gene data show CDR1 as SNHLY and CDR2 as FYNNEI. The CDR3 consists of 15 residues. CDR3 sequence: CASSDRQEPNQPQHF. For the CDR3, the DNA is TGTGCCAGCAGTGATAGACAGGAACCTAATCAGCCCCAGCATTTT. Variable domain in full (rest from reference TRBV2 and TRBJ1-5): EPEVTQTPSHQVTQMGQEVILRCVPISNHLYFYWYRQILGQKVEFLVSFYNNEISEKSEIFDDQFSVERPDGSNFTLKIRSTKLEDSAMYFCASSDRQEPNQPQHFGDGTRLSIL.

The genes are TRBV27 and TRBJ1-3; a possible D gene is TRBD1 (6 bases). The CDR3 spans 15 residues. The V end was cut by 5 bases, the J end by 4 bases, with 15 bases between. The germline CDR1 and CDR2 sequences are MNHEY and SMNVEV (reference sequence). CDR3 sequence reads: CASSPLTGIGNTIYF. The DNA of the CDR3 is TGTGCCAGCAGTCCGCTAACAGGGATAGGAAACACCATATATTTT.

The genes are TRBV19 and TRBJ2-5; the D is unclear. The V gene's germline CDR1 is LNHDA and CDR2 SQIVND (reference sequence). Trimming took off 2 bases at V and 5 bases at J, with 9 bases between the two ends. This CDR3 contains 13 residues. The CDR3 sequence: CASSISLTETQYF. CDR3 sequence (DNA): TGTGCCAGTAGTATATCCTTGACGGAGACCCAGTACTTC.

The rearrangement links TRBV4-2 to TRBJ2-7, with 7 nucleotides matching TRBD2. The trim removed 0 bases at V and 0 bases at J, leaving 14 bases unmatched. Germline-derived CDR1 and CDR2 are LGHNA and YNFKEQ. The CDR3 consists of 19 residues. CDR3 amino acids: CASSQDDVRSGTSSYEQYF. The CDR3 coding sequence is TGTGCCAGCAGCCAAGATGATGTTCGGAGCGGGACGTCCTCCTACGAGCAGTACTTC.

The V gene is TRBV6-5, the J gene TRBJ1-1; 7 bases agree with TRBD1. The germline V gene has CDR1 MNHEY and CDR2 SVGAGI. This CDR3 spans 14 amino acids. J lost 2 bases, V lost 6 bases, and 6 bases had no gene match. The CDR3 region is CASRMDRTNTEAFF. The CDR3, as DNA: TGTGCCAGCAGGATGGACAGGACAAACACTGAAGCTTTCTTT.

The chain carries TRBV20-1 and TRBJ1-5; D is undetermined. V was clipped by 3 bases and J by 4 bases, with 7 bases between them. The germline CDR1 and CDR2 sequences are DFQATT and SNEGSKA (reference sequence). The CDR3 contains 12 residues. CDR3: CSASLSNQPQHF. The CDR3 DNA follows: TGCAGTGCTAGTTTGTCAAATCAGCCCCAGCATTTT.

The genes are TRBV5-4 and TRBJ2-1; 13 positions agree with TRBD2. The V and J ends lost 0 bases and 5 bases, in that order; junction bases with no gene match: 8. The CDR3 extends over 18 amino acids. Germline-derived CDR1 and CDR2 are SGHNT and YYREEE (reference sequence). CDR3 DNA: TGTGCCAGCAGCTTGGTCCGGACTAGCGGGAGTGGTAACAATGAGCAGTTCTTC. It specifies CASSLVRTSGSGNNEQFF.

This clone was detected only a few times. The chain is built from TRBV27 and TRBJ1-2; the match to TRBD1 covers 9 bases. The CDR3 has 14 amino acids. After removal of 3 bases from V and 6 bases from J, the junction contained 5 bases not matched to a gene. Germline loops: CDR1 MNHEY, CDR2 SMNVEV (reference sequence). The CDR3 region has the DNA TGTGCCAGCAGTTTCACAGGGGGCGCGAATGGCTACACCTTC. Translating it yields CASSFTGGANGYTF.

The J gene is TRBJ1-1, the V gene TRBV4-1; no clear D. The CDR3 is 13 amino acids. The V end lost 7 bases, the J end lost 3 bases, and 12 bases lay between the germline ends. Germline loops: CDR1 MGHRA, CDR2 YSYEKL. The CDR3 loop reads CASNGRADTEAFF. In nucleotides, the CDR3 is TGCGCCAGCAATGGACGGGCGGACACTGAAGCTTTCTTT.